The rows below give T cell receptor beta chains drawn from one sample of a study of blood T cell repertoires in COVID-19. Only in-frame clones appear in the TCRdb table, and some are missing; sequencing was by immunoSEQ multiplex PCR. The profile covers 470,000 or so clones, with over 75% appearing a single time and approximately 2.9% taken by the ten largest. The specimen was peripheral blood. The receptors were sampled from a human donor in a cohort sampled during active COVID-19. CDR3s include the opening cysteine and the closing phenylalanine or tryptophan. D genes are given only for firm matches.

D gene,J gene,V gene,CDR3 protein,CDR3 DNA
.,TRBJ1-3,TRBV19,CASSIIYRESGNTIYF,TGTGCCAGTAGTATAATCTACAGGGAGTCCGGAAACACCATATATTTT
.,TRBJ2-6,TRBV10-3,CAISVVSGANVLTF,TGTGCCATCAGCGTAGTCTCTGGGGCCAACGTCCTGACTTTC
.,TRBJ2-2,TRBV9,CASSVGSGNTGELFF,TGTGCCAGCAGCGTAGGTAGCGGTAACACCGGGGAGCTGTTTTTT
TRBD1,TRBJ1-2,TRBV28,CASSQGQDLNYGYTF,TGTGCCAGCAGTCAGGGACAGGATCTTAACTATGGCTACACCTTC
TRBD1,TRBJ1-2,TRBV18,CASSPPGQVLDGYTF,TGTGCCAGCTCACCACCGGGACAGGTTTTGGATGGCTACACCTTC
.,TRBJ1-5,TRBV2,CASRAGPNQPQHF,TGTGCCAGCAGAGCAGGGCCCAATCAGCCCCAGCATTTT
TRBD1,TRBJ1-4,TRBV6-6,CASSTDRNNEKLFF,TGTGCCAGCAGTACGGACAGGAATAATGAAAAACTGTTTTTT
TRBD1,TRBJ2-7,TRBV7-2,CASREGGAGLYEQYF,TGTGCCAGCAGGGAAGGGGGCGCGGGTCTCTACGAGCAGTACTTC
.,TRBJ2-3,TRBV25-1,CASSWTVTDTQYF,TGTGCCAGCTCTTGGACTGTCACAGATACGCAGTATTTT
.,TRBJ1-1,TRBV28,CASSTMNTEAFF,TGTGCCAGCAGCACTATGAACACTGAAGCTTTCTTT